This T cell receptor (beta chain) was identified in a study of relationships among human T cell subsets (dated by TCRdb to the early 2010s). Describing the broader study: The study sequenced eight distinct T cell populations from blood: pan T, CD8 cytotoxic, regulatory, Th1, Th2, naive plus transitional, activated and memory cells. The investigation overall reported the following: The bead-based sorting was unable to rule out the presence of a CD4+CD8+ double-positive population. While more than 55% of CD8+ cytotoxic sequences came from clones with more than 100 reads, the regulatory and Th2 subsets had few clones of that kind. The substantial sharing of CDR3s among Th1, Th2 and regulatory T cells was interpreted as suggesting that cell fate choices are stochastic. V, D and J usage, CDR3 length and N-nucleotide additions showed no statistically significant differences among the seven subsets.

CDR1 and CDR2 (ENHRY, SYGVKD) derive from the germline V gene. V and J lose 0 bases and 4 bases, and a span of 13 bases separates them. The CDR3 covers 16 residues, taking in both the cysteine and the phenylalanine. Solely the CDR3 DNA is kept, with 48 bases framed from the first base. Starting from positively selected CD4+ cells, anti-CD25 beads were used to select CD4+CD25+ regulatory T cells. Miltenyi superparamagnetic beads coated with subset-specific monoclonal antibodies were used for isolation of the T cell subsets. Peripheral blood was used as the source from which all T cell populations were isolated. Ficoll separation of whole blood yielded mononuclear cells, and anti-CD14 microbeads were then used to deplete the monocytes. Isolated cell populations were immediately resuspended in RNAprotect reagent. As to this clonotype: Which antigen it targets is not known. It has no much larger one-base neighbor in the sample; base qualities were not kept.

The library came from multiplex PCR. Sequenced on a 454 GS FLX. TCR alpha and beta CDR3 regions were amplified from mRNA by semiquantitative ARM-PCR. In ARM-PCR, tagged nested gene-specific primers were used first, and exponential amplification was then carried out by communal superprimers. Nested primers were removed by exonuclease before the second amplification round on first-round PCR products. The amplicons were sequenced on the 454 platform, which can rapidly sequence millions of DNA fragments without cloning bias. A read was counted as effective if the read could be mapped to both V and J germline segments. The authors' pipeline ran thus. IRmap, which uses pyromap, a Smith-Waterman modification adapted to 454 sequencing errors, was used to assign reads to germline V, D and J segments. D-beta assignments were filtered using cutoffs set at the 99th percentile of alignment scores from simulated random sequences. The CDR3 was taken to be the amino acids lying between the conserved V-segment Y[YFLI]C motif and the J-segment [FW]GXGT motif. Repertoire diversity was estimated with a compound Poisson process model previously applied to large-scale EST data. A procedure for detecting cross-contamination was used to argue that the shared CDR3s did not come from sample contamination. TCRdb redid the processing of the public reads, applying fastp at Q25 and MiXCR, and retained in-frame beta chains. One record per CDR3 amino acid sequence lists the most common genes and DNA. The V and J calls, along with clone size, are taken from TCRdb and not from the paper's own processing. The sample table contains some 14,000 distinct CDR3 sequences; only one count was recorded for 50% to 75% of them. The ten largest clones represent 2.1% of the sample.

The clonotype originates from a man aged 35 to 55 in good health. What was sequenced was Tregs sorted from blood. The V gene is TRBV10-3 and the J gene is TRBJ1-3; the D gene is not confidently resolved. The sequence in DNA is TGTGCCATCAGTGAGTCCTCCGGGCAAGAGGGAAACACCATATATTTT. Protein translation: CAISESSGQEGNTIYF.